This T cell receptor (beta chain) emerged from a study of post-analysis software for immune sequencing data (dated by TCRdb to the mid-2010s). With regard to the full study: Recorded disease courses included relapsing-remitting, secondary progressive and progressive-relapsing multiple sclerosis, with some patients lacking subtype annotation. The patient repertoires were set against about 12 previously published healthy control repertoires from donors whose ages ranged from roughly 6 to 27 years. A subset of samples was prepared in parallel using single-end sample barcoding, then pooled and co-amplified after Illumina adapter ligation.

The germline V gene encodes CDR1 LGHNA and CDR2 YNFKEQ. V is clipped by 7 bases and J by 0 bases, and the sequence between their germline boundaries is 21 bases long. Spanning cysteine to phenylalanine, the CDR3 consists of 17 amino acids. This entry keeps only the CDR3 DNA: 51 bases, framed from base 1. To demonstrate the VDJtools post-analysis software, the study profiled TCR beta repertoires from the peripheral blood of 13 young patients with multiple sclerosis. The multiple sclerosis patients were children and adolescents ranging in age from roughly 6 to 15 years. On the study overall, not on this receptor specifically: The multiple sclerosis patient group was slightly younger than the control group. Strong co-clustering of samples prepared in the same batch was shown by direct clustering with F measure, prompting a batch-effect correction. Four to six TRBV segments, including TRBV5-6, TRBV5-1 and TRBV20-1, were significantly more frequent in patients than controls. Normalized Chao1 diversity was significantly lower in multiple sclerosis patients than controls, suggesting substantial peripheral T-cell clonal expansion.

The library was built by means of PCR. Sequencing took place on an Illumina HiSeq 2500. Unique molecular identifiers were incorporated into TCR beta cDNA libraries to reduce PCR and sequencing biases. About 500,000 cDNA molecules were obtained for every 1 to 10 million input T cells, so each molecule roughly corresponded to one T cell. The patient libraries were prepared and sequenced with the same protocol used for the earlier healthy control dataset. Samples belonging to the same batch were prepared together, multiplexed and sequenced on a shared HiSeq lane. The authors' pipeline ran thus. Raw barcoded reads were processed with MIGEC, and single-read molecular identifier groups were discarded before consensus assembly and CDR3 extraction. Clonotype tables were post-analysed with VDJtools, and diversity was normalized by down-sampling all datasets to the smallest sample size. In repertoire overlap clustering, CDR3 amino acid sequences, but not nucleotide sequences, were matched to correct batch-related cross-sample contamination. TCRdb trimmed public reads at Q25 via fastp, called clones via MiXCR and kept in-frame beta chains. Rows with a matching CDR3 protein are joined into one entry that keeps the most common DNA and genes. It is TCRdb's table, rather than the study itself, that gives the V and J calls and clone size. A total of around 180,000 distinct CDR3 sequences appear in this sample, about 32% of them only once. The ten most abundant clones make up more than 1.3% of the sample.

This clonotype was detected a few times. The antigen this receptor binds is unknown. The sample holds no much larger clone one base away, and base qualities are not on file. In this chain, TRBV4-2 is recombined with TRBJ1-2, with a weak D call of TRBD1 (6 bases match). Sequences were obtained from blood. The clonotype comes from a girl aged 5-17 years with multiple sclerosis. The CDR3 region reads CASTTHPVQGTNYGYTF. The DNA reads TGTGCCAGCACCACCCACCCAGTACAGGGCACTAACTATGGCTACACCTTC.